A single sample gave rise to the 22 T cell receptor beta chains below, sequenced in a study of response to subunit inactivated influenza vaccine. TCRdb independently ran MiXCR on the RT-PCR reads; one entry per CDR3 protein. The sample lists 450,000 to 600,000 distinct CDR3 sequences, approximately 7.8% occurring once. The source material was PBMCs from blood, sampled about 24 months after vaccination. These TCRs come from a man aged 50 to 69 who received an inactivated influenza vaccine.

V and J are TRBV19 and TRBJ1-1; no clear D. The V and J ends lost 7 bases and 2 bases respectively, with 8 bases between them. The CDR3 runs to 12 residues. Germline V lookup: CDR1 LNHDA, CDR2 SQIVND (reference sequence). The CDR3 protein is CASMSGNTEAFF. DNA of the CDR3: TGTGCCAGTATGTCAGGAAACACTGAAGCTTTCTTT.

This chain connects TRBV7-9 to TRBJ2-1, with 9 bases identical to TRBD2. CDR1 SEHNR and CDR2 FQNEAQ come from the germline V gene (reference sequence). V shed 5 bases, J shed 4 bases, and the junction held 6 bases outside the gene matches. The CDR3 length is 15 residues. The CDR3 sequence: CASSSSGSTYNEQFF. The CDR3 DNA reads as TGTGCCAGCAGCAGTAGCGGGAGCACTTACAATGAGCAGTTCTTC.

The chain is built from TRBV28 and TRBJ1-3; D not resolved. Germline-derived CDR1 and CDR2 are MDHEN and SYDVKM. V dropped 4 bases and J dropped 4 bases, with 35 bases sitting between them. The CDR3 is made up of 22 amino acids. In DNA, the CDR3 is TGTGCCAGCAGTTCGCCCGCCTTTAATCCCGTTGCCGGGGATTCGGAAGGAAACACCATATATTTT. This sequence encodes CASSSPAFNPVAGDSEGNTIYF. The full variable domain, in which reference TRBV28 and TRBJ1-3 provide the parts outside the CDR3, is DVKVTQSSRYLVKRTGEKVFLECVQDMDHENMFWYRQDPGLGLRLIYFSYDVKMKEKGDIPEGYSVSREKKERFSLILESASTNQTSMYLCASSSPAFNPVAGDSEGNTIYFGEGSWLTVV.

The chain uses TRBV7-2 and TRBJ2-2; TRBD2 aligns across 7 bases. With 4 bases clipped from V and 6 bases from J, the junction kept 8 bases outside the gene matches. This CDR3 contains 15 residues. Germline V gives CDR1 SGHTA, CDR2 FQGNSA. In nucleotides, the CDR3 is TGTGCCAGCAGCTCGCCAGGACTAGTTCCCGGGGAGCTGTTTTTT. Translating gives CASSSPGLVPGELFF.

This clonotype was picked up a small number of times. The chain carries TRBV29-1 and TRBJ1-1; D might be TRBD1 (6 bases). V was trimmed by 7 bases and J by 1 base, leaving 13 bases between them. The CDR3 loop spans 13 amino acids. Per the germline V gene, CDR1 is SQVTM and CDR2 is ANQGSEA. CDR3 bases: TGCAGCGGTCAACAACAGGGGAACACTGAAGCTTTCTTT. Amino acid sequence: CSGQQQGNTEAFF. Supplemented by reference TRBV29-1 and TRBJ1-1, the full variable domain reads SAVISQKPSRDICQRGTSLTIQCQVDSQVTMMFWYRQQPGQSLTLIATANQGSEATYESGFVIDKFPISRPNLTFSTLTVSNMSPEDSSIYLCSGQQQGNTEAFFGQGTRLTVV.

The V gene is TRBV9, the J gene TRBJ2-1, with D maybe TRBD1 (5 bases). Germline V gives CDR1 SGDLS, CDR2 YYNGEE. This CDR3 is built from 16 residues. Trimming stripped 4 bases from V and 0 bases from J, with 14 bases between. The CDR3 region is CASSPRTRSSYNEQFF. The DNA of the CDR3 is TGTGCCAGCAGCCCACGGACACGGAGCTCCTACAATGAGCAGTTCTTC.

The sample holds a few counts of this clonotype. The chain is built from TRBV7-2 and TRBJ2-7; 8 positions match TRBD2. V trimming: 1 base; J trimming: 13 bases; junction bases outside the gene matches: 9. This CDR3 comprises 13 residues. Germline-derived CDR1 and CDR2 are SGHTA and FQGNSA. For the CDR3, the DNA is TGTGCCAGCAGCTTAGGGGTAGCGGGGAACCCCTACTTC. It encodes CASSLGVAGNPYF.

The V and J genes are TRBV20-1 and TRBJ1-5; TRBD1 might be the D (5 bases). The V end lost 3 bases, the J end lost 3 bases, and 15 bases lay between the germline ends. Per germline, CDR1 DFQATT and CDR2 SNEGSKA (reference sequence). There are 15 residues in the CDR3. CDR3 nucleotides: TGCAGTGCTAGGTCGGGGCAGGGCGACAATCAGCCCCAGCATTTT. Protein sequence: CSARSGQGDNQPQHF.

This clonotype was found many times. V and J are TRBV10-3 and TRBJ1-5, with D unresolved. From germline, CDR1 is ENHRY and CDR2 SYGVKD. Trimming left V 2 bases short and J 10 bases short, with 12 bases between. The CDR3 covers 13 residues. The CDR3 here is CAISEGPERPQHF. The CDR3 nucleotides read TGTGCCATCAGTGAGGGGCCTGAACGACCCCAGCATTTT.

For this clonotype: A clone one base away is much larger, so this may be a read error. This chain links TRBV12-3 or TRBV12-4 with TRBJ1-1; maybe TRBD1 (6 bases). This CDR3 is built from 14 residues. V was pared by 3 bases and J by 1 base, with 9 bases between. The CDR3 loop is CASSLVGANTEAFF. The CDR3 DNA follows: TGTGCCAGCAGTTTGGTGGGGGCGAACACTGAAGCTTTCTTT.

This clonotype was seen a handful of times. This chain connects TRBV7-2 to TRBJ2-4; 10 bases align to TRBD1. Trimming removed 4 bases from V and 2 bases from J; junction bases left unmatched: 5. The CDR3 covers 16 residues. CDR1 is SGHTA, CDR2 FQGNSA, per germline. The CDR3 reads CASSSTGGGSKNIQYF. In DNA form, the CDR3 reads TGTGCCAGCAGCTCGACAGGGGGCGGTTCCAAAAACATTCAGTACTTC.

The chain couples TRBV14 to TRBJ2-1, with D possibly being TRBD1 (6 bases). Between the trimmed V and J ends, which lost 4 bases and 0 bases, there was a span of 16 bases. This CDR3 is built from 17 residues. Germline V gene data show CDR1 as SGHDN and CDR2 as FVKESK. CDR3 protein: CASSPRTAPSSYNEQFF. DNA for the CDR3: TGTGCCAGCAGCCCGAGGACAGCTCCCTCCTCCTACAATGAGCAGTTCTTC.

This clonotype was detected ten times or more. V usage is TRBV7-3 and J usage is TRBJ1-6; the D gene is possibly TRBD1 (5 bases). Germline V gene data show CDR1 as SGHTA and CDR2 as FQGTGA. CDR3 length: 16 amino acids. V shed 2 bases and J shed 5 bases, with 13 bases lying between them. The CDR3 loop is CASSLAPGGNNSPLHF. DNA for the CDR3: TGTGCCAGCAGCTTAGCCCCCGGGGGGAATAATTCACCCCTCCACTTT. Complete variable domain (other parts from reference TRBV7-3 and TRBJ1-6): GAGVSQTPSNKVTEKGKYVELRCDPISGHTALYWYRQSLGQGPEFLIYFQGTGAADDSGLPNDRFFAVRPEGSVSTLKIQRTERGDSAVYLCASSLAPGGNNSPLHFGNGTRLTVT.

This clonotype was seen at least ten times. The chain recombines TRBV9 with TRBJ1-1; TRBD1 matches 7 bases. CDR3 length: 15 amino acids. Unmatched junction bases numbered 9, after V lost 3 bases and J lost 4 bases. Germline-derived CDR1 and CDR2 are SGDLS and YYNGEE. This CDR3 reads CASSGGDRTSTEAFF. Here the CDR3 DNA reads TGTGCCAGCAGCGGAGGGGACAGAACTAGCACTGAAGCTTTCTTT.

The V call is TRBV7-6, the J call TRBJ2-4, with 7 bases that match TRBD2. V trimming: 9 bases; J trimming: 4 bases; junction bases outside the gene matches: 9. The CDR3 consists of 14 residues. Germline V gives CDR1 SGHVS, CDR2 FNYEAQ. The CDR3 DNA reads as TGTGCCAGTAGCACGCCGGGGGGAAAAAACATTCAGTACTTC. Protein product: CASSTPGGKNIQYF.

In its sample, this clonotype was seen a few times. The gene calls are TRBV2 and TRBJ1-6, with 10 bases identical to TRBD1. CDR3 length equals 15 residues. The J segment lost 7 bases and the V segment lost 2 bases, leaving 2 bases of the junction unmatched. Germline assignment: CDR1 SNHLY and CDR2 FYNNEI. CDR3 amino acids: CASSERQGANSPLHF. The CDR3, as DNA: TGTGCCAGCAGTGAAAGACAGGGGGCGAATTCACCCCTCCACTTT.

The CDR3 spells CASRNWGQGAKTHYGYTF. DNA for the CDR3: TGTGCCAGCAGAAACTGGGGCCAGGGCGCGAAGACCCATTATGGCTACACCTTC. V and J are TRBV11-2 and TRBJ1-2; tentatively, D is TRBD1 (5 bases). The CDR3 contains 18 residues. Germline V gene sequence: CDR1 SGHAT, CDR2 FQNNGV. With 6 bases removed from V and 5 bases from J, the gap between germline ends came to 28 bases.

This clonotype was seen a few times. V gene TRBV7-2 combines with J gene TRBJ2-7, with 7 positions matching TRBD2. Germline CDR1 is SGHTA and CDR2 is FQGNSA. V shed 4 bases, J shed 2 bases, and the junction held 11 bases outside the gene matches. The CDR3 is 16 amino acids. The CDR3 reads CASSSSGGRLPYEQYF. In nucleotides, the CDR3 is TGTGCCAGCAGCTCATCTGGCGGGAGACTTCCCTACGAGCAGTACTTC.

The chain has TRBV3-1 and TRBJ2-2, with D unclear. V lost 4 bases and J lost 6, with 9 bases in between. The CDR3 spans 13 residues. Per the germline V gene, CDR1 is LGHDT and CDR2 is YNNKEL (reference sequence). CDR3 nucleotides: TGTGCCAGCAGCCGAAATCTTGCCGGGGAGCTGTTTTTT. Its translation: CASSRNLAGELFF. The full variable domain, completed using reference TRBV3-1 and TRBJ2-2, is DTAVSQTPKYLVTQMGNDKSIKCEQNLGHDTMYWYKQDSKKFLKIMFSYNNKELIINETVPNRFSPKSPDKAHLNLHINSLELGDSAVYFCASSRNLAGELFFGEGSRLTVL.

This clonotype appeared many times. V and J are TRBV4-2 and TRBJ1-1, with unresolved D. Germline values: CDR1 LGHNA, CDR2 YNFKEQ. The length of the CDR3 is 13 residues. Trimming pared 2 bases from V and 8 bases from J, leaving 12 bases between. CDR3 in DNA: TGTGCCAGCAGCCAATACCCAGGTGACGAAGCTTTCTTT. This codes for CASSQYPGDEAFF.

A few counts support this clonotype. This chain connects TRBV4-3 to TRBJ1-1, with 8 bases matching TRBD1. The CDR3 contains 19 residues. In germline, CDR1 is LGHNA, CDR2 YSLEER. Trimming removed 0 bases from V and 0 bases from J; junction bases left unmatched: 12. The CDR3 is CASSQDLAGQGRVNTEAFF. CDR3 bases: TGCGCCAGCAGCCAAGATCTTGCCGGACAGGGCAGAGTGAACACTGAAGCTTTCTTT.

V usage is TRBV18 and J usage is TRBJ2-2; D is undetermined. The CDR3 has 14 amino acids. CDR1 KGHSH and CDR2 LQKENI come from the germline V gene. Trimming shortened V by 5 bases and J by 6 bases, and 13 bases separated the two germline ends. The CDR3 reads CASSTNNEAGELFF. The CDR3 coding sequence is TGTGCCAGCTCAACAAATAACGAAGCCGGGGAGCTGTTTTTT.